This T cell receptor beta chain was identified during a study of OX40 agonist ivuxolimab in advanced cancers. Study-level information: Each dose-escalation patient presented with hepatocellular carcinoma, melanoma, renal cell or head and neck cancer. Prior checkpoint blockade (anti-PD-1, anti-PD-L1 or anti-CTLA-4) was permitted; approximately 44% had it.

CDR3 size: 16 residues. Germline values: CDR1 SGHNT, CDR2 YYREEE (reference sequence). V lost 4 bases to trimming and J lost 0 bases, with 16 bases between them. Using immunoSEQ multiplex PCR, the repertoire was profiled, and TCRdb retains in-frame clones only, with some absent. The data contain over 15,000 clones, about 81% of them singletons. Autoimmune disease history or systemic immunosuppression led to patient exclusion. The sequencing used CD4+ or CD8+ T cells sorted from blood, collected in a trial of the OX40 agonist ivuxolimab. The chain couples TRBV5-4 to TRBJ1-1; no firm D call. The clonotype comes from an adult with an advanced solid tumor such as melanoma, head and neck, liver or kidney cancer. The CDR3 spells CASSQDGSYMNTEAFF. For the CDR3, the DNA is TGTGCCAGCAGCCAAGACGGTTCATACATGAACACTGAAGCTTTCTTT.